The 4 T cell receptor beta chains below come from one sample, sequenced in a study of T cell responses to AZD1222 COVID-19 vaccine. Clones were sequenced by immunoSEQ multiplex PCR, and TCRdb holds only the in-frame ones, with some missing. This sample has 95,000 to 100,000 clones; about 82% occur once, and the top ten carry 1.4%. This material consisted of peripheral blood, taken on day 0 of AZD1222 vaccination. Source of these receptors: an adult in good health.

This clone was seen only a few times. The rearrangement joins TRBV24-1 to TRBJ2-2, with TRBD1 matching 10 bases. The trim removed 4 bases at V and 6 bases at J, leaving 7 bases unmatched. The CDR3 has 16 amino acids. Germline V gene lookup returns CDR1 KGHDR and CDR2 SFDVKD. The CDR3 DNA reads TGTGCCACCAGTGAGCCGACAGGGGGCAGGGCCGGGGAGCTGTTTTTT. The encoded protein is CATSEPTGGRAGELFF.

The chain's CDR3 is CAWRGQGNQPQHF. CDR3 nucleotide sequence: TGTGCCTGGAGGGGACAGGGCAATCAGCCCCAGCATTTT. The chain joins TRBV30 to TRBJ1-5; 8 bases line up with TRBD1. Trimming cost V 3 bases and J 2 bases; bases outside gene matches: 0. This CDR3 region has 13 residues. CDR1 is GTSNPN, CDR2 SVGIG, per germline (reference sequence).

The chain couples TRBV7-8 to TRBJ2-1; 12 bases fit TRBD2. V trimming: 5 bases; J trimming: 6 bases; junction bases outside the gene matches: 5. This CDR3 spans 15 amino acids. Germline CDR1 reads SGHVS; CDR2 reads FQNEAQ. CDR3 nucleotides: TGTGCCAGCAGCATAACTAGCGGGAGGCCCAATGAGCAGTTCTTC. This sequence encodes CASSITSGRPNEQFF. Full variable domain (outside the CDR3, taken from reference TRBV7-8 and TRBJ2-1): GAGVSQSPRYKVAKRGQDVALRCDPISGHVSLFWYQQALGQGPEFLTYFQNEAQLDKSGLPSDRFFAERPEGSVSTLKIQRTQQEDSAVYLCASSITSGRPNEQFFGPGTRLTVL.

The CDR3 bases are TGTGCCAGCAGTTTCCTGACAGGGACGACCTACGAGCAGTACTTC. This translates into CASSFLTGTTYEQYF. The chain is built from TRBV28 and TRBJ2-7, with 7 bases matching TRBD1. The germline V gene has CDR1 MDHEN and CDR2 SYDVKM. V was clipped by 3 bases and J by 2 bases; unmatched bases: 7. The CDR3 is made up of 15 amino acids.